These 11 T cell receptor beta chains came from one sample sequenced in a study of blood T cell repertoires in COVID-19. The data were produced by immunoSEQ multiplex PCR, yet TCRdb's version contains in-frame clones alone and is incomplete. The data show 250,000 to 300,000 clones, around 88% seen once. The sample consisted of peripheral blood. Receptor source: a man in his forties with acute or convalescent COVID-19.

This rearrangement joins TRBV6-6 to TRBJ1-1; D perhaps matches TRBD1 (5 bases). This CDR3 has 14 residues. Between the trimmed V and J ends, which lost 0 bases and 3 bases, there was a span of 8 bases. Germline CDR1 is MNHNY and CDR2 is SVGAGI (reference sequence). In DNA, the CDR3 is TGTGCCAGCAGTTACTCGACAGCTTACACTGAAGCTTTCTTT. Its translation is CASSYSTAYTEAFF.

V gene TRBV6-5 combines with J gene TRBJ1-5; D is unresolved. The germline gives CDR1 MNHEY, CDR2 SVGAGI. V lost 9 bases, J lost 2 bases, and 14 bases lay in between. This CDR3 region has 14 residues. The DNA of the CDR3 is TGTGCCAGTAGAAGATCTCCTGGCAATCAGCCCCAGCATTTT. Protein sequence: CASRRSPGNQPQHF.

This rearrangement joins TRBV7-2 to TRBJ2-7, with D tentatively TRBD2 (6 bases). Germline V gene sequence: CDR1 SGHTA, CDR2 FQGNSA. Trimming left V 4 bases short and J 4 bases short, with 11 bases between. CDR3 length equals 13 residues. This CDR3 reads CASSSERAYEQYF. As DNA, the CDR3 is TGTGCCAGCAGCTCCGAGCGGGCTTACGAGCAGTACTTC.

The chain combines TRBV7-3 with TRBJ2-3, with 11 bases matching TRBD2. This CDR3 contains 17 residues. The V segment lost 5 bases and the J segment 11 bases; nucleotides outside the gene matches: 18. Germline CDR1 is SGHTA and CDR2 is FQGTGA. CDR3 amino acids: CASSPHRLAGGLDGQYF. Written as DNA, the CDR3 is TGTGCCAGCAGCCCCCACCGGCTAGCGGGGGGCCTCGATGGGCAGTATTTT.

The chain links TRBV6-5 to TRBJ1-2, with TRBD1 as a possible D gene (5 bases). Trimming took 7 bases from V and 8 from J, leaving 14 bases between them. The CDR3 has 12 residues. Germline CDR1 MNHEY, CDR2 SVGAGI. The CDR3, as DNA: TGTGCCAGCAACTTCAGGGAGGACGGCTACACCTTC. Its translation is CASNFREDGYTF.

This sequence joins TRBV2 and TRBJ2-7; perhaps TRBD1 as D (5 bases). Deletions cut 6 bases from V and 3 bases from J, with 12 bases between. In germline, CDR1 is SNHLY, CDR2 FYNNEI. The CDR3 spans 13 residues. The CDR3 DNA is TGTGCCAGCAGGCAGGGTCTGGGCTACGAGCAGTACTTC. This codes for CASRQGLGYEQYF.

The chain joins TRBV4-1 to TRBJ1-1; TRBD1 aligns across 7 bases. The CDR3 is 14 amino acids. Germline assignment: CDR1 MGHRA and CDR2 YSYEKL. The V and J ends lost 4 bases and 4 bases, in that order; junction bases with no gene match: 6. Written as DNA, the CDR3 is TGCGCCAGCAGCCGTGAGGGGGCGGCCACTGAAGCTTTCTTT. Amino acids: CASSREGAATEAFF.

The chain combines TRBV28 with TRBJ1-2; D is uncertain. The germline gives CDR1 MDHEN, CDR2 SYDVKM. The V end lost 6 bases, the J end lost 4 bases, and 15 bases lay between the germline ends. This CDR3 contains 14 residues. CDR3 residues: CASSPSVRVYGYTF. The CDR3 DNA is TGTGCCAGCAGCCCTTCCGTCCGCGTCTATGGCTACACCTTC.

The chain links TRBV29-1 to TRBJ1-2, with a weak D call TRBD1 (6 bases). V lost 6 bases to trimming and J lost 8 bases, with 19 bases between them. Germline CDR1 SQVTM, CDR2 ANQGSEA. This CDR3 is 13 amino acids long. CDR3 in amino acids: CSVQTGNTQGYTF. The CDR3 nucleotides read TGCAGCGTCCAGACAGGCAACACGCAAGGCTACACCTTC.

The CDR3 DNA follows: TGTGCCAGCAGTCTGACTAGAAGTTTTAGCGAGCAGTACTTC. Translated, it gives CASSLTRSFSEQYF. The gene calls are TRBV6-6 and TRBJ2-7, with D maybe TRBD2 (6 bases). V lost 5 bases to trimming and J lost 6 bases, with 17 bases between them. Germline values: CDR1 MNHNY, CDR2 SVGAGI (reference sequence). The CDR3 runs 14 residues.

This clone was recorded a few times. The chain carries TRBV19 and TRBJ1-1; no clear D. The V and J ends lost 1 base and 2 bases respectively, with 8 bases between them. Germline V CDR1 and CDR2: LNHDA, SQIVND (reference sequence). CDR3 length: 14 residues. CDR3 region: CASSIGRTNTEAFF. Written as DNA, the CDR3 is TGTGCCAGTAGTATAGGTCGGACTAACACTGAAGCTTTCTTT.